Reported below is one TCR beta chain. The sample originates from a study of T cells in Graves' hyperthyroidism and ophthalmopathy. This CDR3 region has 13 residues. CDR1 SGHAT and CDR2 FQNNGV come from the germline V gene. Trimming shortened V by 5 bases and J by 6 bases, and 14 bases separated the two germline ends. Amplification of TCR beta CDR3 regions used RNA as the template. A set of HTBI primers served as the primers for a first-round RT-PCR of the TCR CDR3. TCRdb re-called the multiplex PCR reads with MiXCR, one entry per CDR3 protein. This table holds 490,000 or so distinct CDR3 sequences, roughly 21% found once.

The chain joins TRBV11-2 to TRBJ2-7; D remains unclear. This receptor was taken from a man in his forties with Graves' ophthalmopathy. The sequencing input was blood. CDR3 amino acids: CASSQVPGFEQYF. The CDR3 DNA follows: TGTGCCAGCAGCCAAGTACCGGGTTTCGAGCAGTACTTC.